This TCR beta chain was sequenced during a study of blood T cell repertoires in COVID-19. The wider study: Acute-phase and convalescent COVID-19 samples originated in the United States, Italy and Spain. PBMCs, B-cell-depleted T cells, or T cells were the source of the cDNA or gDNA that made up the material.

Germline V CDR1 and CDR2: MNHEY, SMNVEV (reference sequence). This CDR3 spans 13 amino acids. V was cut by 5 bases and J by 9 bases, with 11 bases left in between. Per the authors' pipeline: By means of reference gene primer amplification, nucleated cell counts were estimated. Clones were read by immunoSEQ multiplex PCR, and TCRdb kept only the in-frame ones, dropping some. V and J calls and clone size follow that table, whereas D and trimming were derived from the DNA. The sample lists 45,000 to 70,000 clones; approximately 80% were seen once. Sequenced input: peripheral blood. This clonotype was obtained from a woman of 80 years or more with acute or convalescent COVID-19. This rearrangement joins TRBV27 to TRBJ1-6; D not resolved. CDR3 residues: CASSLERFSPLHF. In nucleotides, the CDR3 is TGTGCCAGCAGTCTAGAGAGATTTTCACCCCTCCACTTT.